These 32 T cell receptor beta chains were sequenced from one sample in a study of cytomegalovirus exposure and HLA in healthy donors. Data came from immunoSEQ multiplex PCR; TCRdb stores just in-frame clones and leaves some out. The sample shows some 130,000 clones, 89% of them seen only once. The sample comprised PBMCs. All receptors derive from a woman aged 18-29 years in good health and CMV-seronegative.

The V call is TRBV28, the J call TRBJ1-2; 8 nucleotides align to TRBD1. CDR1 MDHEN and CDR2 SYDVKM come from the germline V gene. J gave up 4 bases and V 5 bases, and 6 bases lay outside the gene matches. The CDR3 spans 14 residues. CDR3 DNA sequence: TGTGCCAGCAGTCCCCAGACAGGGGTCTATGGCTACACCTTC. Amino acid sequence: CASSPQTGVYGYTF.

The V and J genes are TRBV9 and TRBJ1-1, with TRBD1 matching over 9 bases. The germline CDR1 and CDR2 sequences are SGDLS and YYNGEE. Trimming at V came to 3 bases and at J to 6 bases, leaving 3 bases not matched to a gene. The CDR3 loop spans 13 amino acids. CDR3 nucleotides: TGTGCCAGCAGCGAGGGGACAGGGTCTGAAGCTTTCTTT. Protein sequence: CASSEGTGSEAFF.

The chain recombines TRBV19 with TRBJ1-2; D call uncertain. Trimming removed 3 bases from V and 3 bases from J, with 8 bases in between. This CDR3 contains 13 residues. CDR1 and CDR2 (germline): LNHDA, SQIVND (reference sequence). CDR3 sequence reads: CASSMFGDYGYTF. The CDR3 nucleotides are TGTGCCAGTAGTATGTTCGGGGACTATGGCTACACCTTC.

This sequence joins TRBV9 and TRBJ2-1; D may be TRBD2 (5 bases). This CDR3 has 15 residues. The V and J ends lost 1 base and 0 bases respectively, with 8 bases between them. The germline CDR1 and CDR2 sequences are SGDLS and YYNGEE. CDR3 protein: CASSVQGSSYNEQFF. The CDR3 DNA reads TGTGCCAGCAGCGTACAAGGGAGCTCCTACAATGAGCAGTTCTTC. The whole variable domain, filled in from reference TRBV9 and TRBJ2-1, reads DSGVTQTPKHLITATGQRVTLRCSPRSGDLSVYWYQQSLDQGLQFLIQYYNGEERAKGNILERFSAQQFPDLHSELNLSSLELGDSALYFCASSVQGSSYNEQFFGPGTRLTVL.

The CDR3, as DNA: TGCGCCAGCAGCTTGGAAACAGGGGGCTCTGGAAACACCATATATTTT. This codes for CASSLETGGSGNTIYF. The chain recombines TRBV5-1 with TRBJ1-3; TRBD1 matches 8 bases. The CDR3 contains 16 residues. The trim removed 0 bases at V and 0 bases at J, leaving 2 bases unmatched. Looked up from germline, CDR1 is SGHRS and CDR2 is YFSETQ.

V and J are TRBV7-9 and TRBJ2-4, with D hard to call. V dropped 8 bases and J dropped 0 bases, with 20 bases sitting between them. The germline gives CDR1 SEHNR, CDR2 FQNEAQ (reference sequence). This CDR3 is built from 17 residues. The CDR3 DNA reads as TGTGCCAGCGCCCACCCCCCCGCATCCGGAGCCAAAAACATTCAGTACTTC. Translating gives CASAHPPASGAKNIQYF. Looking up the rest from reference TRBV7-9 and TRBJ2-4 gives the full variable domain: DTGVSQNPRHKITKRGQNVTFRCDPISEHNRLYWYRQTLGQGPEFLTYFQNEAQLEKSRLLSDRFSAERPKGSFSTLEIQRTEQGDSAMYLCASAHPPASGAKNIQYFGAGTRLSVL.

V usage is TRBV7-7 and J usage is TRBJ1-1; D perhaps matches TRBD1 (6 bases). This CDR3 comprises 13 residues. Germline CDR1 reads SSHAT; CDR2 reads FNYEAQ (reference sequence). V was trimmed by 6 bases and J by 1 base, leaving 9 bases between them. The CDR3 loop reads CASSRTENTEAFF. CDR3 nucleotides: TGTGCCAGCAGTCGGACAGAGAACACTGAAGCTTTCTTT.

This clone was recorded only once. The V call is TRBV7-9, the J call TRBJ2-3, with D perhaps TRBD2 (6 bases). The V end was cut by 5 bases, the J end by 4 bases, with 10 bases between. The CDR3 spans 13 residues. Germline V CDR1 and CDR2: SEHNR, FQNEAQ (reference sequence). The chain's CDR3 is CASSRPGADTQYF. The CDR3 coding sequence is TGTGCCAGCAGCCGCCCGGGGGCAGATACGCAGTATTTT.

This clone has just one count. The DNA for the CDR3 is TGTGCCAGCACTCGGGACAGGAACACTGAAGCTTTCTTT. Translation: CASTRDRNTEAFF. This chain uses TRBV11-1 with TRBJ1-1; TRBD1 agrees at 7 bases. V dropped 7 bases and J dropped 1; count of bases not matched to a gene: 3. The CDR3 is 13 amino acids. Germline V lookup: CDR1 SGHAT, CDR2 FQDESV (reference sequence).

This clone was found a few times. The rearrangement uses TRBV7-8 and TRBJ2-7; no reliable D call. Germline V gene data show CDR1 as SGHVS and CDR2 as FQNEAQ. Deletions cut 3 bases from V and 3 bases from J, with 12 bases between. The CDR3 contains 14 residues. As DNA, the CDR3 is TGTGCCAGCAGCTTTTCCCTCCCCCGCTACGAGCAGTACTTC. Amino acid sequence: CASSFSLPRYEQYF.

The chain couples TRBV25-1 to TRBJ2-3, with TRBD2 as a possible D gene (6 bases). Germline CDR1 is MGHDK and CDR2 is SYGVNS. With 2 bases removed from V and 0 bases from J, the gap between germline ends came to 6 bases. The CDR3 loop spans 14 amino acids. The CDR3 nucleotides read TGTGCCAGCAGTGAAGGGGGGAGCACAGATACGCAGTATTTT. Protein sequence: CASSEGGSTDTQYF. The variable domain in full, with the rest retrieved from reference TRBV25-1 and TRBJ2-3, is EADIYQTPRYLVIGTGKKITLECSQTMGHDKMYWYQQDPGMELHLIHYSYGVNSTEKGDLSSESTVSRIRTEHFPLTLESARPSHTSQYLCASSEGGSTDTQYFGPGTRLTVL.

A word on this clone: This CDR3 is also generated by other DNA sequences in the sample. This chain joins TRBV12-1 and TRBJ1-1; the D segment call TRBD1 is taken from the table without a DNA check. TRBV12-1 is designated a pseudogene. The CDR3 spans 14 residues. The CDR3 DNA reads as TGTGCCAGCAGCGACATCTCCAAACAGGGAGAAGCTTTTTTT. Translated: CASSDISKQGEAFF.

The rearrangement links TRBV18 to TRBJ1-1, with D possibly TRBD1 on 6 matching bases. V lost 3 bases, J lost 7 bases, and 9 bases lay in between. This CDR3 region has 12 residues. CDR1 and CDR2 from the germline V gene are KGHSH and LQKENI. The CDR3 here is CASSPQQGEAFF. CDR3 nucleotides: TGTGCCAGCTCACCTCAACAGGGTGAAGCTTTCTTT.

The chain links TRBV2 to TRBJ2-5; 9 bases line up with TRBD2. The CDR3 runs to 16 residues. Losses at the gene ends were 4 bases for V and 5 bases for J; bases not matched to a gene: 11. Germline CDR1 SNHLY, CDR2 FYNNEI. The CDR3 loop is CASSVRLAGSGETQYF. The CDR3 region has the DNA TGTGCCAGCAGTGTCCGTCTAGCGGGGTCGGGGGAGACCCAGTACTTC.

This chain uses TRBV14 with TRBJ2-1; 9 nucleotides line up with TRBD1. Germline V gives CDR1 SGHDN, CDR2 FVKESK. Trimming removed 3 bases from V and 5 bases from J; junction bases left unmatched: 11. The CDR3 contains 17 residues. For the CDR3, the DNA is TGTGCCAGCAGCCAGCTATACGGACAGGGGACCCACAATGAGCAGTTCTTC. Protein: CASSQLYGQGTHNEQFF.

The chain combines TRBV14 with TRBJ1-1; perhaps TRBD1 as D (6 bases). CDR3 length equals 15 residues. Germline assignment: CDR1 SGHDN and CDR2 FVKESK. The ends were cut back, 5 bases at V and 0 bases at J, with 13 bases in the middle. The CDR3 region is CASSDLQGMNTEAFF. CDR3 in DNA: TGTGCCAGCAGCGATCTACAGGGAATGAACACTGAAGCTTTCTTT.

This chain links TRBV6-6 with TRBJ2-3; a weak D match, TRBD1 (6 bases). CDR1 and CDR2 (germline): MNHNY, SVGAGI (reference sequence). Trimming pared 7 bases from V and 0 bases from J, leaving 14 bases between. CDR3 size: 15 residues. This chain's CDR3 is CASNTGTSSTDTQYF. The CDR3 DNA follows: TGTGCCAGCAATACCGGGACATCTAGCACAGATACGCAGTATTTT.

CDR3 amino acids: CASTPPGTDTQYF. CDR3 bases: TGTGCCAGCACCCCACCGGGCACAGATACGCAGTATTTT. The chain links TRBV6-5 to TRBJ2-3; no clear D. Germline loops: CDR1 MNHEY, CDR2 SVGAGI. Trimming removed 7 bases at V and 1 base at J, with 9 bases between. There are 13 residues in the CDR3.

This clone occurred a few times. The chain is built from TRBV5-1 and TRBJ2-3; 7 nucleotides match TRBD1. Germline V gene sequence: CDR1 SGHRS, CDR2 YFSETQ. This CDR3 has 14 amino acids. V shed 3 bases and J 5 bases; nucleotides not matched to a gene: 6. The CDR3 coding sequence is TGCGCCAGCAGCTCACAGGGGATTCAAGATACGCAGTATTTT. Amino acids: CASSSQGIQDTQYF.

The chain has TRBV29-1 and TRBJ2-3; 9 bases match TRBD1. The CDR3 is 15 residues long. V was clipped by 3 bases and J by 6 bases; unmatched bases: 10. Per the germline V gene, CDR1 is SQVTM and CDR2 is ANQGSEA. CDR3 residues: CSVDPDRGPWDTQYF. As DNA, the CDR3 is TGCAGCGTTGACCCGGACAGGGGCCCCTGGGATACGCAGTATTTT.

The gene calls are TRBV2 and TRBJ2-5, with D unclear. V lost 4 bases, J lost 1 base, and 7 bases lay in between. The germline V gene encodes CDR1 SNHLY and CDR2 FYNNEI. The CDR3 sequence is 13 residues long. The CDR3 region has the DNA TGTGCCAGCAGTGGGTACAGCCAAGAGACCCAGTACTTC. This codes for CASSGYSQETQYF.

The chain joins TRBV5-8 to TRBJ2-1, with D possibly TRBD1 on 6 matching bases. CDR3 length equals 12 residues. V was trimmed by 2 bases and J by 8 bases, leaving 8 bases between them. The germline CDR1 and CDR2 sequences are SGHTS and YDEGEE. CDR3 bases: TGTGCCAGCAGCTTCTACAGGGATGAGCAGTTCTTC. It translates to CASSFYRDEQFF.

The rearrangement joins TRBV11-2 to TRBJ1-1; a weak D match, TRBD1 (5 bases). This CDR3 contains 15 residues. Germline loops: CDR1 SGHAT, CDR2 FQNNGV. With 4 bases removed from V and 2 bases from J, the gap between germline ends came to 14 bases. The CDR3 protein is CASSSYVTANTEAFF. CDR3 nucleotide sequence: TGTGCCAGCAGCTCGTATGTGACAGCAAACACTGAAGCTTTCTTT.

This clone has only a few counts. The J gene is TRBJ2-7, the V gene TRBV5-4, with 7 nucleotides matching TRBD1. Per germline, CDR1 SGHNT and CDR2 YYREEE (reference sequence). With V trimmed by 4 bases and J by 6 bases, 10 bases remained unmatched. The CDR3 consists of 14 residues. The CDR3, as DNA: TGTGCCAGCAGCGTAGGACTGTCAGGGGGCGAGCAGTACTTC. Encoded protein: CASSVGLSGGEQYF.

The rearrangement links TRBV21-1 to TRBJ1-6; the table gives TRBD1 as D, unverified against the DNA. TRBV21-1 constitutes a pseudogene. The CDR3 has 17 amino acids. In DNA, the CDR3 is TGTGCCAGCAGCAAATCAGGGTCCCTTTCCTATAATTCACCCCTCCACTTT. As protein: CASSKSGSLSYNSPLHF.

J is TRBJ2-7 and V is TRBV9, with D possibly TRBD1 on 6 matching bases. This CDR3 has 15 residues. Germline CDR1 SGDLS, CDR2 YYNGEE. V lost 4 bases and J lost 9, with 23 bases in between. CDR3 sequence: CASSKTGSPDGGQYF. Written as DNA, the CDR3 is TGTGCCAGCAGCAAGACAGGTTCCCCCGACGGTGGGCAGTACTTC.

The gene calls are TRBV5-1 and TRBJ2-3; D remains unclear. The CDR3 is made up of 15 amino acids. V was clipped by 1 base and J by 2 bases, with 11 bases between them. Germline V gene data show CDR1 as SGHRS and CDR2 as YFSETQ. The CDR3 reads CASSLLARSTDTQYF. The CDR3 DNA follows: TGCGCCAGCAGCTTGCTTGCTAGATCCACAGATACGCAGTATTTT.

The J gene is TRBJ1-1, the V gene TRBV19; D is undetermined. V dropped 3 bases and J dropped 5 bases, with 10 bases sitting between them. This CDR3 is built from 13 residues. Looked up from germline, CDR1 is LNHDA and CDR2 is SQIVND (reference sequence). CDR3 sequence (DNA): TGTGCCAGTAGTATCAGGCCGGGGACTGAAGCTTTCTTT. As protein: CASSIRPGTEAFF.

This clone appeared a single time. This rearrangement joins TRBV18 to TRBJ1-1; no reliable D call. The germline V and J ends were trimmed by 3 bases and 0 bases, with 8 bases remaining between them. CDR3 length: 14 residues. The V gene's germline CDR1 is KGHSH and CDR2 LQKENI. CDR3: CASSPWALNTEAFF. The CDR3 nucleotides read TGTGCCAGCTCACCCTGGGCCCTGAACACTGAAGCTTTCTTT.

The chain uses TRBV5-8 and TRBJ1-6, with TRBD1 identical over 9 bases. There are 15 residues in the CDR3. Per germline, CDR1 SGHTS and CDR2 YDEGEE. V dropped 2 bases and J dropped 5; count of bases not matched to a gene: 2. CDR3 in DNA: TGTGCCAGCAGCTTCGGGACAGGGCATAATTCACCCCTCCACTTT. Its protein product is CASSFGTGHNSPLHF.

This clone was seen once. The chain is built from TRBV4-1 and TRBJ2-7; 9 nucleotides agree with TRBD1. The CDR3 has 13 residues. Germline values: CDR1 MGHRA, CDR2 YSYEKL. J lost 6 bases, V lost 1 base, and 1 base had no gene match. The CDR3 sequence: CASSQVQGAEQYF. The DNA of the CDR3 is TGCGCCAGCAGCCAAGTACAGGGGGCCGAGCAGTACTTC.

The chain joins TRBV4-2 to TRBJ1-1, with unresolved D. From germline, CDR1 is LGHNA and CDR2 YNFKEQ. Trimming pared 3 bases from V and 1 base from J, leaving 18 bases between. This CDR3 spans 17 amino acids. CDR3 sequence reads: CASSHPQTRSQNTEAFF. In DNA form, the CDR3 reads TGTGCCAGCAGCCACCCCCAAACAAGATCCCAGAACACTGAAGCTTTCTTT.